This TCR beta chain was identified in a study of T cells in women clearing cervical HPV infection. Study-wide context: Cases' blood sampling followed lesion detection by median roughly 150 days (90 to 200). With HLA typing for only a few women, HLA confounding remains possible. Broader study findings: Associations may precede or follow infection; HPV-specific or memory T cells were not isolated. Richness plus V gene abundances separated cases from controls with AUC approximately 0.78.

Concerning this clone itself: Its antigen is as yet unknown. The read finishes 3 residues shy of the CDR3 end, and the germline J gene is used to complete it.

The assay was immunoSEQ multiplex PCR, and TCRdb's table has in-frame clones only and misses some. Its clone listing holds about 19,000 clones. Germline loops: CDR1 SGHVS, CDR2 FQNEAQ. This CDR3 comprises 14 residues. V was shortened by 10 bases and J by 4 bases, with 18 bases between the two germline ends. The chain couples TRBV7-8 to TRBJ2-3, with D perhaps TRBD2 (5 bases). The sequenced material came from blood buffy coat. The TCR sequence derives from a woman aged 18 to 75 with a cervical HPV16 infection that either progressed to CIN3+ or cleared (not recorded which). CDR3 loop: CATALVGGADTQYF. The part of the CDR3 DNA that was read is TGTGCCACCGCACTAGTTGGCGGCGCAGATACG.